This paragraph reports one T cell receptor beta chain. Its specificity is unknown. Germline V gives CDR1 SGHRS, CDR2 YFSETQ. The V end was cut by 2 bases, the J end by 6 bases, with 11 bases between. The CDR3 consists of 14 residues. This specimen belongs to a study of cytotoxic CD8 clonotypes in ibrutinib-treated CLL. Across the study: Sample averages reached 260,000 or so productive templates and tens of thousands of productive rearrangements. Broader study findings: Starting clonality was above that of age-matched healthy donors and tracked circulating CD8+ T-cell counts. Shared public clonotypes were rare, and on treatment they either got smaller or stayed the same.

The table came from immunoSEQ multiplex PCR; TCRdb's copy has only in-frame clones and leaves some out. Here the sample spans about 60,000 clones, 50% to 70% being singletons. The chain couples TRBV5-1 to TRBJ2-2; D possibly matches TRBD1 or TRBD2 (5 bases each). The specimen was PBMCs, collected after 24 months of ibrutinib treatment. This sequence originates from a human donor with chronic lymphocytic leukemia. CDR3 in DNA: TGCGCCAGCAGCTTTGGGGGAAACCCCGGGGAGCTGTTTTTT. This gives the protein CASSFGGNPGELFF.